This entry features one TCR beta chain sequence. Its target is unknown. CDR1 MDHEN and CDR2 SYDVKM come from the germline V gene. V was trimmed by 2 bases and J by 8 bases, leaving 7 bases between them. The CDR3 runs to 12 residues. These data come from a study of T-cell memory formation after mild COVID-19. Notes on the study in general: Memory from before infection featured some responding clones, which suggests cross-reactive memory joined.

TCRdb re-derived calls from the 5' RACE reads in MiXCR, one entry per CDR3 protein. The table records approximately 170,000 distinct CDR3 sequences, 10% to 15% of them present only once. The chain combines TRBV28 with TRBJ2-1, with D tentatively TRBD1 (5 bases). Sequencing used PBMCs or a T cell subset sorted from them (not recorded which). The TCR sequence derives from a man between 18 and 35 years old who had mild COVID-19 (a few samples of this study predate the infection). Cell type and time point are not known. The CDR3 region has the DNA TGTGCCAGCAGTTTAAAGGGGTATGAGCAGTTCTTC. It translates to CASSLKGYEQFF.